This T cell receptor (beta chain) is from a study of shared clonotypes between healthy human individuals. Details on this clone: Its antigen is not identified.

This CDR3 has 14 amino acids. Trimming cost V 1 base and J 2 bases, with 9 bases left between them. Germline lookup yields CDR1 LNHNV and CDR2 YYDKDF (reference sequence). Terminally differentiated effector memory CD45RA+ cells were excluded from the naive CD8 cells, which were CD45RO-negative and positively selected for CCR7. Each PCR replicate from the sorted subsets contained 150 to 250 ng DNA, which is 30,000 or so T cell genomes. Method: immunoSEQ multiplex PCR; TCRdb's copy keeps in-frame clones and lacks some. The table shows fewer than 1 million clones, with about 96% occurring only once. Study-wide results and caveats: In this cohort, only blood was sampled, and tissue repertoires likely differ. Unshared clonotypes carried lower generation probabilities than those common to all four donors.

The rearrangement uses TRBV15 and TRBJ2-7; maybe TRBD1 (6 bases). The receptor was isolated from a man between 25 and 39 years old in good health. Sequencing was done on a sample of naive CD8+ T cells sorted from blood. The CDR3: CATSRAAGAYEQYF. The CDR3 nucleotides are TGTGCCACCAGCAGAGCTGCAGGGGCCTACGAGCAGTACTTC.